The present T cell receptor (beta chain) was sequenced within a study of T-cell reconstitution after alpha-beta-depleted transplantation in children listed by TCRdb under 2016. For the wider study: The study quantitatively tracked T-cell immune reconstitution after TCRalphabeta/CD19-depleted allogeneic hematopoietic cell transplantation in children using TCR repertoire profiling.

The library was produced with PCR. This sample was sequenced with an Illumina HiSeq 2500. Molecular barcoding was employed in the preparation of TCR libraries, with unique molecular identifiers being used to normalize TCRbeta repertoire quantification. Using fastp at Q25 and MiXCR, TCRdb reprocessed the public reads and kept productive beta chains. Rows matching on CDR3 protein sequence are summarized as one entry with the most common DNA and genes. This sample holds about 350,000 distinct CDR3 sequences; roughly 15% were observed only once. Clones ranked in the top ten supply around two fifths of the sample. Interpreted using the paper, the treatment or condition label stands for: allogeneic hematopoietic cell transplantation with graft depleted of TCRalphabeta T cells and CD19 B cells. The transplant recipients were children given TCRalphabeta/CD19-depleted allogeneic hematopoietic cell grafts.

From the germline V gene, CDR1 is SGHRS and CDR2 is YFSETQ. From cysteine to phenylalanine, the CDR3 is 16 amino acids long. Only CDR3 DNA remains: 48 bases, in frame from the first base. Trimming leaves V shorter by 4 bases and J shorter by 6 bases, with the junction holding 9 bases beyond the gene matches. Summary of the overall study and its limitations: Hyperexpanded clone frequencies declined over subsequent months; after one year, T-cell counts and TCRbeta diversity were mostly attributed to newly produced T cells. The high TCRbeta diversity at day 60 in some patients was ascribed to recipient T cells and intrathymic progenitors that had survived conditioning. The apparently early recovery of alphabetaT-cell counts about two months after transplant reportedly depended on only several hundred rapidly expanded clones that came from non-depleted graft cells.

This clonotype was detected only a few times. It lacks a known antigen. No base-level quality is on record; no much larger clone is a single base apart. The material was PBMCs, mostly from graft donor cells, obtained 360 days after TCRalphabeta/CD19-depleted stem cell transplant. This clonotype was sampled from a male patient aged 2 to 9 who had a stem cell transplant for acute lymphoblastic leukemia, so the T cells may come from the graft donor. The chain couples TRBV5-1 to TRBJ2-7; 14 central nucleotides agree with TRBD2. The bases read TGCGCCAGCAGCCGGACTAGCGGGAGGTTTGACTCCGAGCAGTACTTC. The translation is CASSRTSGRFDSEQYF.